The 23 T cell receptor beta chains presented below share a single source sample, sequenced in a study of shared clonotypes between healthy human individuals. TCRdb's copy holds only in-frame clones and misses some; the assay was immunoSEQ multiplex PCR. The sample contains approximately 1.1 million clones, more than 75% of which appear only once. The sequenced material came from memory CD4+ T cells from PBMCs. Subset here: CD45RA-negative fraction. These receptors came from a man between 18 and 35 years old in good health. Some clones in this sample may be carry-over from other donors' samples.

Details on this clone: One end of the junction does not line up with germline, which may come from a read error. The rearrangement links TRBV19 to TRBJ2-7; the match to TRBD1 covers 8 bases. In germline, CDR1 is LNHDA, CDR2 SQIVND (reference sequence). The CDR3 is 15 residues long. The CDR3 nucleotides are TGTGCCAGTAGTATGTCCACAGGGGGGACGACTAGACTATCCTTC. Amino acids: CASSMSTGGTTRLSF.

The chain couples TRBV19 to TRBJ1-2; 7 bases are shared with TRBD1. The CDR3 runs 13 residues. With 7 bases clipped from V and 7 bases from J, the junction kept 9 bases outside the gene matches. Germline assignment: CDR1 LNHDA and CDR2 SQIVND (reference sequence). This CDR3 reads CASKMRGLGGYTF. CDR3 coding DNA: TGTGCCAGTAAAATGAGGGGGCTCGGTGGCTACACCTTC.

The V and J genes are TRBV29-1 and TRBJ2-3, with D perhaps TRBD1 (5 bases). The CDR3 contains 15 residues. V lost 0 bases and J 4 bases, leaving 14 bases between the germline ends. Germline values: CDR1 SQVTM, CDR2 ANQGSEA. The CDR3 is CSVEDRGRPPDTQYF. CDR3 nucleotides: TGCAGCGTTGAAGATAGGGGCCGCCCTCCAGATACGCAGTATTTT.

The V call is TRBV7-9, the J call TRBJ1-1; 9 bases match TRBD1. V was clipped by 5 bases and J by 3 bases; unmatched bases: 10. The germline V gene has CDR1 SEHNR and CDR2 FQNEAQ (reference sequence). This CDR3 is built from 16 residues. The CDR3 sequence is CASSPRGTGLYTEAFF. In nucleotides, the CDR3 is TGTGCCAGCAGCCCACGCGGGACAGGGCTTTACACTGAAGCTTTCTTT.

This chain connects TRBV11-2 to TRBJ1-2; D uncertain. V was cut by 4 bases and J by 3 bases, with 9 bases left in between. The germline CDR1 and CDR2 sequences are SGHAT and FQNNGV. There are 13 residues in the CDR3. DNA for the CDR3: TGTGCCAGCAGCTCCGGACCCCACTATGGCTACACCTTC. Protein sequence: CASSSGPHYGYTF. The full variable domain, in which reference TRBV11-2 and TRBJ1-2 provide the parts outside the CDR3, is EAGVAQSPRYKIIEKRQSVAFWCNPISGHATLYWYQQILGQGPKLLIQFQNNGVVDDSQLPKDRFSAERLKGVDSTLKIQPAKLEDSAVYLCASSSGPHYGYTFGSGTRLTVV.

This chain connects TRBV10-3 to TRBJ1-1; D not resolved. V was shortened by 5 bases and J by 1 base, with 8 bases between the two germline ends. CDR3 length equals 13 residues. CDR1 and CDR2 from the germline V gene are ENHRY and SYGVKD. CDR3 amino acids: CAISLWGNTEAFF. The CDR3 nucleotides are TGTGCCATCAGTTTATGGGGGAACACTGAAGCTTTCTTT.

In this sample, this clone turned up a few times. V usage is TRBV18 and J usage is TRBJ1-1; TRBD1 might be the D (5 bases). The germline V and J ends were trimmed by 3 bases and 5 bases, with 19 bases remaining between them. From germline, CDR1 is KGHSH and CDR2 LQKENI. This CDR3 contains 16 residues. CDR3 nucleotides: TGTGCCAGCTCACCTCCTTCTATCAGGGTGGGGACTGAAGCTTTCTTT. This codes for CASSPPSIRVGTEAFF.

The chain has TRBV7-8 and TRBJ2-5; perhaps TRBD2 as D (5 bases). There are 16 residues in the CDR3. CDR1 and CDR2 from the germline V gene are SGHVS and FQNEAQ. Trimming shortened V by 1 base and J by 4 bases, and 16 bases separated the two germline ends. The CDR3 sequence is CASSLGEYLAVETQYF. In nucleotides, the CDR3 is TGTGCCAGCAGCTTAGGGGAGTACCTCGCGGTAGAGACCCAGTACTTC.

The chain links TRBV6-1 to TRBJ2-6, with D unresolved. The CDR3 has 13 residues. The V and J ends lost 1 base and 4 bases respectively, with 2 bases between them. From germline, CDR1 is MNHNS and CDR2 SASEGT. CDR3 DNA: TGTGCCAGCAGTGAAGTAGGGGCCAACGTCCTGACTTTC. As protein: CASSEVGANVLTF.

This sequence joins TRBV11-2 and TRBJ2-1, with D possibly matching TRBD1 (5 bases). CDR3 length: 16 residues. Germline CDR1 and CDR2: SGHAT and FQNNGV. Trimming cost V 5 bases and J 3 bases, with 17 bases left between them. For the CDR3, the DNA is TGTGCCAGCAGCGCATATATAACAGGTAACTACAATGAGCAGTTCTTC. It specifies CASSAYITGNYNEQFF.

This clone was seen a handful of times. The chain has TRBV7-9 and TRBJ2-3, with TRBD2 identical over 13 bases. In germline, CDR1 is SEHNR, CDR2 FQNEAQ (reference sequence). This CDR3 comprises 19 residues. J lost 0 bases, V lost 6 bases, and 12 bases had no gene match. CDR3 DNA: TGTGCCAGCAGAAGGCTTGTACTAGCGGGAGGGACTAGCACAGATACGCAGTATTTT. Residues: CASRRLVLAGGTSTDTQYF.

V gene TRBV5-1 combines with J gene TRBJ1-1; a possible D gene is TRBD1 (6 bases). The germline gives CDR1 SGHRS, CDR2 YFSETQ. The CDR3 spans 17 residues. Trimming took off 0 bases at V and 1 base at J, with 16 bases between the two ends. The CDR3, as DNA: TGCGCCAGCAGCTTGGCTCTGGGGGCTCGAGGGAACACTGAAGCTTTCTTT. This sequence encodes CASSLALGARGNTEAFF.

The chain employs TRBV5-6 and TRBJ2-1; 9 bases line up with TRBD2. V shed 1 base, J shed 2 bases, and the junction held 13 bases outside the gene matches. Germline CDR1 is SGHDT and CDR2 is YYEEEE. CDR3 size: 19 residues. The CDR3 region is CASSLSSGRGGRAYNEQFF. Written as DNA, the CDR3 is TGTGCCAGCAGCTTGTCGAGCGGCCGGGGCGGGAGGGCCTACAATGAGCAGTTCTTC.

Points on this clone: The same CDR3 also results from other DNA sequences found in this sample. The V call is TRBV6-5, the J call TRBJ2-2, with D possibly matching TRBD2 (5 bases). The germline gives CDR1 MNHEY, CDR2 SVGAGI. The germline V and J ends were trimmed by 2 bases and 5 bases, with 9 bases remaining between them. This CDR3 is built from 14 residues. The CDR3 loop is CASSYSRGTGELFF. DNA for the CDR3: TGTGCCAGCAGTTACAGTCGGGGTACCGGGGAGCTGTTTTTT.

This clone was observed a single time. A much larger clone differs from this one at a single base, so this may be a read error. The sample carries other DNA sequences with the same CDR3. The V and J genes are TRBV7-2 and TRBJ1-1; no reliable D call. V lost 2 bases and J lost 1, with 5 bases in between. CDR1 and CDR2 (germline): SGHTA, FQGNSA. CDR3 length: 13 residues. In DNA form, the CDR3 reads TGTGCCAGCAGCTTAACTGGGAACACTGAAGCTTTCTTT. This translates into CASSLTGNTEAFF.

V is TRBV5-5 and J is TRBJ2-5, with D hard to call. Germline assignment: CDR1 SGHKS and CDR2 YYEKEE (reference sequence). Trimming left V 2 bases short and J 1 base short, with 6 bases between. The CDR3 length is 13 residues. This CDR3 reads CASSFQTQETQYF. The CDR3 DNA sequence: TGTGCCAGCAGCTTTCAGACCCAAGAGACCCAGTACTTC.

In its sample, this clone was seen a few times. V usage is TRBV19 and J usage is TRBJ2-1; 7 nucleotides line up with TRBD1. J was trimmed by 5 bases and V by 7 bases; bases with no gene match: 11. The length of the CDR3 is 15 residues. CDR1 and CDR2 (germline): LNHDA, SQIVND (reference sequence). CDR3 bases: TGTGCCAGTAAATCCCGGCAGGGGGTCGACAATGAGCAGTTCTTC. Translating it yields CASKSRQGVDNEQFF.

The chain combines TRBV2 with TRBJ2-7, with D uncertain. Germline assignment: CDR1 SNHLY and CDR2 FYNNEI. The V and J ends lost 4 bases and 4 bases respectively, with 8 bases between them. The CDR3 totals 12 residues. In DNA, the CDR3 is TGTGCCAGCAGTGTTGGATCATACGAGCAGTACTTC. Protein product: CASSVGSYEQYF. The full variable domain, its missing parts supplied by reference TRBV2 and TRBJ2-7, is EPEVTQTPSHQVTQMGQEVILRCVPISNHLYFYWYRQILGQKVEFLVSFYNNEISEKSEIFDDQFSVERPDGSNFTLKIRSTKLEDSAMYFCASSVGSYEQYFGPGTRLTVT.

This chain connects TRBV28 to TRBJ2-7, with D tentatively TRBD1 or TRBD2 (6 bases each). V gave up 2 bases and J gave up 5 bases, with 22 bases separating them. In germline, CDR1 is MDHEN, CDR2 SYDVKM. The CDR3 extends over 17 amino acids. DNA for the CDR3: TGTGCCAGCAGTTTAGGCCAGCGGATTAGGGGGGCGAACGAGCAGTACTTC. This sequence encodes CASSLGQRIRGANEQYF.

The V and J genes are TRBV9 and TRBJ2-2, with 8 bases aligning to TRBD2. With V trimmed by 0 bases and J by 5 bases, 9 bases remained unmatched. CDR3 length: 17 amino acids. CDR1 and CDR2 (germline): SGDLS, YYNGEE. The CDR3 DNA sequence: TGTGCCAGCAGCGTAGAGTGGGGGACTAGTGGTACCGGGGAGCTGTTTTTT. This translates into CASSVEWGTSGTGELFF.

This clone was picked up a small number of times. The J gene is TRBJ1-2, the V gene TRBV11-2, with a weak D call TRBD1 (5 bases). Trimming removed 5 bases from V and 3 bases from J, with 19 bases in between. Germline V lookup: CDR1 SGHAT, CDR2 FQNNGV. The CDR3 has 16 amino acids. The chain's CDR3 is CASSPRTSSLHYGYTF. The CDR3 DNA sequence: TGTGCCAGCAGCCCCCGGACATCCTCCCTACACTATGGCTACACCTTC.

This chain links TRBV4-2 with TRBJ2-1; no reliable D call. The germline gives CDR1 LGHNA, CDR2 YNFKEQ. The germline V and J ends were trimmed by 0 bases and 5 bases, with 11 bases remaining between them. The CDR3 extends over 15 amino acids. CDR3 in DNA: TGTGCCAGCAGCCAAGATCCAGATTTAAACAATGAGCAGTTCTTC. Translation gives CASSQDPDLNNEQFF.

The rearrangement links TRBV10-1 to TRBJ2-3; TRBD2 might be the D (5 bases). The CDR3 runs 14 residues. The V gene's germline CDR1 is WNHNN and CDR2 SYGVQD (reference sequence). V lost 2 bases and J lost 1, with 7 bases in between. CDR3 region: CASSEGLGTDTQYF. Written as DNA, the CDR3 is TGCGCCAGCAGTGAGGGACTCGGCACAGATACGCAGTATTTT.